This T cell receptor beta chain emerged from a study of quantifying T cell responses using KT2 cells. Study-level information: RNA was reverse transcribed with TCR alpha and beta constant-region primers. The second PCR was a qPCR stopped at a predetermined fluorescence threshold. Regarding the study as a whole: KT2 sequences were detected down to about one KT2 cell per 100,000 PBMC.

Ten or more counts support this clonotype. Its antigen remains unknown. Germline CDR1 is LGHNA and CDR2 is YNFKEQ. This CDR3 has 17 residues. Trimming stripped 0 bases from V and 2 bases from J, with 11 bases between. Each cDNA got a UMI-containing oligo ligated at its 3' end. First-round PCR used roughly 4 cycles and beta primers RC1.1 and RC1.2 covering TRBC1 and TRBC2. TCR alpha and beta chains were handled separately starting at the second PCR. Each CDR3 protein gets one entry after TCRdb re-called the UMI-ligation and nested PCR reads with MiXCR. The sample gives some 34,000 distinct CDR3 sequences, approximately 10% of which show up once; around 9.8% is in the top ten.

This TCR was sampled from a human donor. Sequencing was performed on PBMCs spiked with cells of the T cell clone KT2. J is TRBJ1-6 and V is TRBV4-2, with a weak D call TRBD1 (5 bases). DNA for the CDR3: TGTGCCAGCAGCCAAGATACTGAGGGACCCTATAATTCACCCCTCCACTTT. This sequence encodes CASSQDTEGPYNSPLHF.